This is a list of T cell receptor beta chains from one sample in a study of siplizumab effects on memory and regulatory T cells. Sequencing used immunoSEQ multiplex PCR; TCRdb keeps in-frame clones, though not all of them. This sample carries 100,000 or so clones, about nine tenths of them seen once, and the ten largest clones take roughly 0.15%. Sequencing input: CD4+ T cells sorted from blood. Receptor source: a human donor in good health. Both conserved end residues are part of each CDR3. Fields, in order: J gene, clone size, V gene, CDR3 protein. A row's size may be missing; if present it is once, few, many or a size class.

TRBJ2-1,-,TRBV7-2,CASSIMGTRGYEQFF
TRBJ2-7,-,TRBV6-4,CASRKDGTNEQYF
TRBJ1-6,-,TRBV7-3,CASSLGGGRNSPLHF
TRBJ2-3,-,TRBV9,CASSVVLAGGTDTQYF
TRBJ1-2,-,TRBV7-2,CASSFNGQGARYTF
TRBJ2-3,-,TRBV5-1,CASSLGTSGGTDTQYF
TRBJ1-1,once,TRBV5-6,CASSLEGSEAFF
TRBJ1-3,-,TRBV4-3,CASSQDWGARRAGNTIYF
TRBJ1-5,-,TRBV30,CAWSVRHNQPQHF
TRBJ1-5,-,TRBV27,CASSRTGGYSNQPQHF
TRBJ2-1,-,TRBV7-2,CASSLVRGTNEQFF
TRBJ1-4,-,TRBV7-6,CASSDFGKLFF
TRBJ2-3,-,TRBV28,CASSFGLLPVGTDTQYF
TRBJ2-7,-,TRBV18,CASSRQFYEQYF
TRBJ2-1,-,TRBV10-3,CAISGGGPNNEQFF
TRBJ1-2,-,TRBV7-2,CASSLGANYGYTF
TRBJ1-2,-,TRBV28,CASSFKGRGGYTF
TRBJ2-4,-,TRBV27,CASSLSRHGDLQYF
TRBJ2-7,-,TRBV6-6,CASSRTGTGDYEQYF
-,-,TRBV7-7,CASSLGREGEQYF
TRBJ1-1,once,TRBV18,CASSPGVTSNTEAFF
TRBJ1-1,-,TRBV7-2,CASSFARANTEAFF
TRBJ2-1,-,TRBV19,CASSESRDRYNEQFF
TRBJ1-2,once,TRBV12-2,CASRLGSGDYGYTF
TRBJ1-2,-,TRBV4-2,CASSQDGRGYTF
TRBJ1-1,-,TRBV15,CATSREGINGNTEAFF
TRBJ1-2,-,TRBV30,CARTGAGYGYTF
TRBJ1-2,once,TRBV6-1,CASSVNYGYTF
TRBJ2-1,-,TRBV7-2,CASSFGVGANEQFF
TRBJ1-2,-,TRBV27,CASSFRDRVGGYTF
TRBJ2-5,once,TRBV14,CASRQMAWDRAPQETQYF
TRBJ1-2,-,TRBV7-3,CASSLIPESNYGYTF
TRBJ2-5,once,TRBV4-2,CASSQGVAAETQYF
TRBJ2-1,-,TRBV6-1,CASSLQGTSAVEQFF
TRBJ2-4,-,TRBV28,CAAQATTVAKNIQYF
TRBJ1-3,-,TRBV12-5,CASGKGISGNTIYF
TRBJ1-1,-,TRBV7-9,CASSSSGAGTEAFF
TRBJ2-1,-,TRBV28,CASSGPGTSANNEQFF